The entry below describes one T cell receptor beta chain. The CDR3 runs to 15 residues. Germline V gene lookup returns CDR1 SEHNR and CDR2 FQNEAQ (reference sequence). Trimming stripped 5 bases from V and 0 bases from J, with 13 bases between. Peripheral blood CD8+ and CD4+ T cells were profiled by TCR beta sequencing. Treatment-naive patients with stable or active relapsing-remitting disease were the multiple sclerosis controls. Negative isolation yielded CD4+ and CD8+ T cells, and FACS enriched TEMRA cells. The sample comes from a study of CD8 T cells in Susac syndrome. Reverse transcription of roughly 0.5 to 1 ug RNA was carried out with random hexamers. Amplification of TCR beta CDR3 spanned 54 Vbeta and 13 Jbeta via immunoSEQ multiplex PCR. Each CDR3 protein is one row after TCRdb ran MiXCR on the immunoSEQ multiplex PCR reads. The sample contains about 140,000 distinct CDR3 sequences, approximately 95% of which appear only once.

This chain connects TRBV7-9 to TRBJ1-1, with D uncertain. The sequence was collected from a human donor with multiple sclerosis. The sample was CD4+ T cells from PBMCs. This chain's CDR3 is CASSPSLGLNTEAFF. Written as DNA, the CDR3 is TGTGCCAGCAGCCCGTCACTCGGGTTGAACACTGAAGCTTTCTTT.